The 25 T cell receptor beta chains given below trace back to one sample, sequenced in a study of human T cells and chemical hapten exposure. TCRdb reprocessed the RACE reads with MiXCR, giving one entry per CDR3 protein. This table has some 400,000 distinct CDR3 sequences, 4.5% to 6% appearing once. Sample time point: pre-sensitization, week 0. Treatment meaning: therapeutic diphenylcyclopropenone sensitization with weekly scalp DPC. Sequences were derived from whole blood, sampled in connection with sensitization to the hapten diphenylcyclopropenone (DPC). The source is a woman aged 45-60 years with alopecia areata. Some clones in this sample may be carry-over from other donors' samples.

In this sample, this clonotype turned up many times. The V and J genes are TRBV3-1 and TRBJ2-7, with 8 nucleotides matching TRBD1. V was clipped by 0 bases and J by 5 bases; unmatched bases: 6. The CDR3 is 15 residues long. The germline V gene has CDR1 LGHDT and CDR2 YNNKEL (reference sequence). As DNA, the CDR3 is TGTGCCAGCAGCCAAGATTCGACAGGGGTAAACGAGCAGTACTTC. Translating it yields CASSQDSTGVNEQYF.

The rearrangement joins TRBV5-1 to TRBJ2-3; maybe TRBD1 (6 bases). CDR3 size: 15 residues. CDR1 and CDR2 (germline): SGHRS, YFSETQ. Trimming shortened V by 6 bases and J by 1 base, and 15 bases separated the two germline ends. The CDR3 is CASTQGPSGTDTQYF. The DNA of the CDR3 is TGCGCCAGCACACAGGGACCCTCTGGCACAGATACGCAGTATTTT.

This clonotype was counted a few times. The rearrangement uses TRBV4-3 and TRBJ1-4, with TRBD1 matching over 7 bases. After removal of 4 bases from V and 7 bases from J, the junction contained 9 bases not matched to a gene. Germline CDR1 is LGHNA and CDR2 is YSLEER. This CDR3 comprises 15 residues. The CDR3 sequence: CASSPVGTEGEKLFF. The CDR3 bases are TGCGCCAGCAGCCCAGTCGGGACAGAGGGTGAAAAACTGTTTTTT.

The chain recombines TRBV12-3 or TRBV12-4 with TRBJ1-1; 8 bases map to TRBD1. V shed 7 bases and J 4 bases; nucleotides not matched to a gene: 8. The CDR3 has 14 amino acids. Here the CDR3 reads CASIHRGNSTEAFF. CDR3 nucleotides: TGTGCCAGCATTCACAGGGGGAACAGCACTGAAGCTTTCTTT.

The rearrangement links TRBV28 to TRBJ1-2; D is unclear. The CDR3 sequence is 14 residues long. Trimming removed 2 bases at V and 6 bases at J, with 13 bases between. Germline loops: CDR1 MDHEN, CDR2 SYDVKM. The CDR3 DNA is TGTGCCAGCAGTTTAAGTCAGATTCATAATGGCTACACCTTC. Protein product: CASSLSQIHNGYTF.

This clonotype showed up many times. The V gene is TRBV28, the J gene TRBJ1-2, with D possibly being TRBD1 (5 bases). The CDR3 extends over 13 amino acids. Germline V gene data show CDR1 as MDHEN and CDR2 as SYDVKM. V shed 6 bases and J shed 3 bases, with 11 bases lying between them. Here the CDR3 DNA reads TGTGCCAGCAGCTTGGTAGGGGACTATGGCTACACCTTC. Translation gives CASSLVGDYGYTF.

This chain links TRBV7-2 with TRBJ2-1; maybe TRBD1 (6 bases). V lost 3 bases and J 0 bases, leaving 18 bases between the germline ends. Germline loops: CDR1 SGHTA, CDR2 FQGNSA. The CDR3 extends over 18 amino acids. The CDR3 here is CASSFPRQAISSYNEQFF. The CDR3 bases are TGTGCCAGCAGCTTCCCCCGACAGGCGATATCCTCCTACAATGAGCAGTTCTTC.

The table lists this clonotype with many counts. This chain uses TRBV7-9 with TRBJ1-1; tentatively, D is TRBD1 (5 bases). The V end lost 2 bases, the J end lost 5 bases, and 15 bases lay between the germline ends. Germline CDR1 SEHNR, CDR2 FQNEAQ (reference sequence). This CDR3 comprises 15 residues. The CDR3 region is CASSLIQGGGTEAFF. The DNA for the CDR3 is TGTGCCAGCAGCTTAATCCAGGGAGGAGGAACTGAAGCTTTCTTT.

The J gene is TRBJ2-3, the V gene TRBV20-1; 12 bases agree with TRBD2. The CDR3 runs 15 residues. In germline, CDR1 is DFQATT, CDR2 SNEGSKA (reference sequence). The trim removed 3 bases at V and 8 bases at J, leaving 9 bases unmatched. As DNA, the CDR3 is TGCAGTGCTAGGGGACTAGCGGGTCCGGCGGGTACGCAGTATTTT. This translates into CSARGLAGPAGTQYF.

This clonotype was detected ten times or more. CDR3 in amino acids: CAISAGYEQYF. The CDR3 DNA reads as TGTGCCATCAGTGCCGGGTACGAGCAGTACTTC. This sequence joins TRBV10-3 and TRBJ2-7; unclear D gene. The CDR3 is 11 residues long. V was pared by 4 bases and J by 4 bases, with 5 bases between. The V gene's germline CDR1 is ENHRY and CDR2 SYGVKD.

This clonotype occurred many times. The chain links TRBV5-1 to TRBJ2-5; possible D gene TRBD2, 6 bases. Germline CDR1 SGHRS, CDR2 YFSETQ. Between the trimmed V and J ends, which lost 0 bases and 1 base, there was a span of 10 bases. The CDR3 loop spans 15 amino acids. The CDR3 nucleotides are TGCGCCAGCAGCTTGGCCTTGGGGGGCCAAGAGACCCAGTACTTC. This sequence encodes CASSLALGGQETQYF.

This clonotype was counted ten times or more. The chain links TRBV29-1 to TRBJ1-5; D perhaps matches TRBD1 (5 bases). This CDR3 has 12 amino acids. Germline V gene data show CDR1 as SQVTM and CDR2 as ANQGSEA. Trimming left V 4 bases short and J 9 bases short, with 13 bases between. The DNA of the CDR3 is TGCAGCGTTGTGGTCGGGCAGGGGCCCCAGCATTTT. It is translated as CSVVVGQGPQHF.

This clonotype was detected many times. The chain couples TRBV19 to TRBJ2-7, with a possible D match to TRBD1 (6 bases). V was cut by 10 bases and J by 6 bases, with 16 bases left in between. This CDR3 is 12 amino acids long. The V gene's germline CDR1 is LNHDA and CDR2 SQIVND (reference sequence). As DNA, the CDR3 is TGTGCCACCTCTGGGGGCCACATCGAGCAGTACTTC. Translated: CATSGGHIEQYF. The variable domain in full, with the rest retrieved from reference TRBV19 and TRBJ2-7, is DGGITQSPKYLFRKEGQNVTLSCEQNLNHDAMYWYRQDPGQGLRLIYYSQIVNDFQKGDIAEGYSVSREKKESFPLTVTSAQKNPTAFYLCATSGGHIEQYFGPGTRLTVT.

This clonotype appeared many times. The CDR3 here is CASSHGYTGELFF. In DNA form, the CDR3 reads TGTGCCAGCAGCCACGGATACACCGGGGAGCTGTTTTTT. V gene TRBV11-2 combines with J gene TRBJ2-2; D remains ambiguous. The V and J ends lost 5 bases and 3 bases respectively, with 7 bases between them. From germline, CDR1 is SGHAT and CDR2 FQNNGV. The CDR3 is 13 amino acids.

This clonotype was detected many times. The CDR3 region is CASSPGTDTQYF. The CDR3 nucleotides read TGTGCCAGCAGCCCGGGGACAGATACGCAGTATTTT. The chain carries TRBV12-3 or TRBV12-4 and TRBJ2-3; TRBD2 is a possible D gene (5 bases). The CDR3 spans 12 residues. Between the trimmed V and J ends, which lost 6 bases and 3 bases, there was a span of 7 bases.

This clonotype was picked up many times. The rearrangement joins TRBV5-1 to TRBJ2-1; 8 bases align to TRBD2. With V trimmed by 2 bases and J by 6 bases, 7 bases remained unmatched. Germline values: CDR1 SGHRS, CDR2 YFSETQ. CDR3 length: 15 amino acids. CDR3 sequence: CASSFLVSGTNEQFF. CDR3 nucleotides: TGCGCCAGCAGCTTTTTGGTTAGCGGGACCAATGAGCAGTTCTTC.

The gene calls are TRBV7-9 and TRBJ2-1; D call uncertain. Germline V lookup: CDR1 SEHNR, CDR2 FQNEAQ (reference sequence). Deletions cut 6 bases from V and 9 bases from J, with 15 bases between. The CDR3 covers 13 residues. CDR3 DNA: TGTGCCAGCAGTCTCTCCCTGCGCGGTGAGCAGTTCTTC. Its protein is CASSLSLRGEQFF.

This clonotype showed up many times. V gene TRBV9 combines with J gene TRBJ2-7, with 7 bases lining up with TRBD2. The CDR3 covers 13 residues. V lost 0 bases to trimming and J lost 6 bases; unmatched junction nucleotides: 3. Germline V gives CDR1 SGDLS, CDR2 YYNGEE. The CDR3 is CASSVDLAAEQYF. The CDR3 nucleotides read TGTGCCAGCAGCGTAGATCTAGCGGCCGAGCAGTACTTC.

This clonotype came up a few times. This chain uses TRBV29-1 with TRBJ2-1; no firm D call. Trimming took 4 bases from V and 5 from J, leaving 12 bases between them. Germline V lookup: CDR1 SQVTM, CDR2 ANQGSEA. This CDR3 region has 13 residues. The chain's CDR3 is CSVVPNTHNEQFF. In DNA form, the CDR3 reads TGCAGCGTTGTCCCGAACACCCACAATGAGCAGTTCTTC.

This clonotype came up many times. V usage is TRBV12-3 or TRBV12-4 and J usage is TRBJ2-7; the match to TRBD1 covers 8 bases. The CDR3 is made up of 17 amino acids. The J segment lost 0 bases and the V segment lost 1 base, leaving 8 bases of the junction unmatched. In DNA form, the CDR3 reads TGTGCCAGCAGTTTAGGACCGGGACAGGCAAGCTCCTACGAGCAGTACTTC. Protein product: CASSLGPGQASSYEQYF.

This clonotype was found a few times. The chain employs TRBV6-1 and TRBJ1-5; D is ambiguous. The CDR3 loop spans 17 amino acids. V lost 1 base and J 3 bases, leaving 16 bases between the germline ends. CDR1 and CDR2 (germline): MNHNS, SASEGT. The CDR3 DNA reads TGTGCCAGCAGTGAAGAGCTTTTCGGGTTATCCAATCAGCCCCAGCATTTT. The encoded protein is CASSEELFGLSNQPQHF.

The chain has TRBV6-2 or TRBV6-3 and TRBJ2-5; either TRBD1 or TRBD2 may fit D (5 bases each). CDR3 size: 16 residues. Germline V CDR1 and CDR2: MNHEY, SVGEGT. V lost 2 bases and J 6 bases, leaving 19 bases between the germline ends. CDR3 residues: CASSYAPGPSKQTQYF. CDR3 DNA sequence: TGTGCCAGCAGTTACGCCCCGGGACCCTCGAAGCAGACCCAGTACTTC.

This clonotype was seen more than once but under ten times. The chain couples TRBV11-2 to TRBJ2-7; 10 bases are shared with TRBD1. CDR1 and CDR2 (germline): SGHAT, FQNNGV. The trim removed 6 bases at V and 5 bases at J, leaving 4 bases unmatched. This CDR3 comprises 13 residues. CDR3 DNA sequence: TGTGCCAGCAGTGACAGGGGGCCGGACGAGCAGTACTTC. Its translation is CASSDRGPDEQYF.

This clonotype was counted ten times or more. This chain connects TRBV27 to TRBJ2-3; 12 bases line up with TRBD2. The CDR3 runs to 19 residues. V lost 3 bases to trimming and J lost 0 bases; unmatched junction nucleotides: 10. Per germline, CDR1 MNHEY and CDR2 SMNVEV (reference sequence). The CDR3 DNA sequence: TGTGCCAGCAGTTTGCTAGCGGGGGGGCTTAGCCATAGCACAGATACGCAGTATTTT. It translates to CASSLLAGGLSHSTDTQYF.

This clonotype was counted a few times. The chain links TRBV28 to TRBJ2-7; weak D call: TRBD2 (6 bases). This CDR3 comprises 15 residues. Looked up from germline, CDR1 is MDHEN and CDR2 is SYDVKM. The germline V and J ends were trimmed by 4 bases and 4 bases, with 17 bases remaining between them. The CDR3 region is CASSSLAREGYEQYF. The CDR3 bases are TGTGCCAGCAGTTCCCTAGCGAGAGAGGGGTACGAGCAGTACTTC.